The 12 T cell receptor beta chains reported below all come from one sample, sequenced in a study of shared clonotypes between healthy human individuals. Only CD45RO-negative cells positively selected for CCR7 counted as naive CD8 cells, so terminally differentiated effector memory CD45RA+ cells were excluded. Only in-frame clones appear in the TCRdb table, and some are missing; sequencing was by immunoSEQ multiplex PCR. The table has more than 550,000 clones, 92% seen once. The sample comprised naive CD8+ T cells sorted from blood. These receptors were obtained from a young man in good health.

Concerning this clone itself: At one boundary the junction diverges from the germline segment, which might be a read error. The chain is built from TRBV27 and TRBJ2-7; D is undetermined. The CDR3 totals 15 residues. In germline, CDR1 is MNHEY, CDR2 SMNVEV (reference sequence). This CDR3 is CASSSDGPTSYEHYF. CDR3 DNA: TGTGCCAGCAGTTCGGACGGACCGACCTCCTACGAGCATTACTTC.

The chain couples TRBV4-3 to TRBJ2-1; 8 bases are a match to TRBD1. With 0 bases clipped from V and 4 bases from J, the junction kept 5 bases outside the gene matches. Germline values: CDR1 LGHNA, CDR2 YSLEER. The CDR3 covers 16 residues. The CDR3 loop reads CASSQDRQGLYNEQFF. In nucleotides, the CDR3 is TGCGCCAGCAGCCAAGATAGACAGGGGCTTTACAATGAGCAGTTCTTC.

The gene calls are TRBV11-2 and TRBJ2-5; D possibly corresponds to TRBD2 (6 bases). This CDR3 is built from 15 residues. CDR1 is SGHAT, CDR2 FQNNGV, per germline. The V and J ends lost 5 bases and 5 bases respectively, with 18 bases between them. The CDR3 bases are TGTGCCAGCAGCCCCCTCGGGGGACTCTGGGAGACCCAGTACTTC. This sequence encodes CASSPLGGLWETQYF.

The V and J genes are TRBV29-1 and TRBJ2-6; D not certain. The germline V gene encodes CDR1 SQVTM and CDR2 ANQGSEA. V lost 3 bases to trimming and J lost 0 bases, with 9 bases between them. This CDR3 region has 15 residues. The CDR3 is CSVDILGSGANVLTF. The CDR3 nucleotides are TGCAGCGTTGACATACTCGGCTCTGGGGCCAACGTCCTGACTTTC.

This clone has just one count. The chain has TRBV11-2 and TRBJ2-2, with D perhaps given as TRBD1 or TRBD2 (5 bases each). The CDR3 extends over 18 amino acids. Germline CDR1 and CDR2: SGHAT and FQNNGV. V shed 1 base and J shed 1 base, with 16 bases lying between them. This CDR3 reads CASSLVGATTLNTGELFF. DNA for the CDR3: TGTGCCAGCAGCTTAGTCGGGGCGACTACCCTGAACACCGGGGAGCTGTTTTTT.

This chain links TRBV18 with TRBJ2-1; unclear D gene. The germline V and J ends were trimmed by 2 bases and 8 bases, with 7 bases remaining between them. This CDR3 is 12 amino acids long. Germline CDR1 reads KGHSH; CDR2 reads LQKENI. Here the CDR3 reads CASSPGYDEQFF. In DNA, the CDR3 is TGTGCCAGCTCACCAGGGTACGATGAGCAGTTCTTC. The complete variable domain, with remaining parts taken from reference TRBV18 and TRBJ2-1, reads NAGVMQNPRHLVRRRGQEARLRCSPMKGHSHVYWYRQLPEEGLKFMVYLQKENIIDESGMPKERFSAEFPKEGPSILRIQQVVRGDSAAYFCASSPGYDEQFFGPGTRLTVL.

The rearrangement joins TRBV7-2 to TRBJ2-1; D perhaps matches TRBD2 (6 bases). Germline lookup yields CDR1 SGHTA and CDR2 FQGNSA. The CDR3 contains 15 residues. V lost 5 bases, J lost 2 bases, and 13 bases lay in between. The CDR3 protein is CASSPGLSAYNEQFF. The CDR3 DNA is TGTGCCAGCAGCCCAGGACTATCGGCCTACAATGAGCAGTTCTTC.

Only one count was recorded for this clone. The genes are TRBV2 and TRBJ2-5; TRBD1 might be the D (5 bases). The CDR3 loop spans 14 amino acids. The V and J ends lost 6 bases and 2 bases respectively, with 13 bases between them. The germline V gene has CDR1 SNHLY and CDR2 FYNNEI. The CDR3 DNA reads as TGTGCCAGCAGACCAGGGTCCTCACAAGAGACCCAGTACTTC. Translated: CASRPGSSQETQYF.

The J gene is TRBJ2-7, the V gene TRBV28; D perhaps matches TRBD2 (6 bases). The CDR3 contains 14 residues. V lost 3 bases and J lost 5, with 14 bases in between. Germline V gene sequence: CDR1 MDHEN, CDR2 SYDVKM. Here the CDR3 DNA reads TGTGCCAGCAGTTTTCGGGGGATTATGAACGAGCAGTACTTC. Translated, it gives CASSFRGIMNEQYF.

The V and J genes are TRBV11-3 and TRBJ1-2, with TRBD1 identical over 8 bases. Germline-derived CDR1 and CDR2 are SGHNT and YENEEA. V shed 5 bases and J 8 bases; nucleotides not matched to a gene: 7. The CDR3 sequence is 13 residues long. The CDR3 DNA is TGTGCCAGCAGCGCCGGACAGGGAGGAGGCTACACCTTC. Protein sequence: CASSAGQGGGYTF. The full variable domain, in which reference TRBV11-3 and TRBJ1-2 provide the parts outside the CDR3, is EAGVVQSPRYKIIEKKQPVAFWCNPISGHNTLYWYLQNLGQGPELLIRYENEEAVDDSQLPKDRFSAERLKGVDSTLKIQPAELGDSAVYLCASSAGQGGGYTFGSGTRLTVV.

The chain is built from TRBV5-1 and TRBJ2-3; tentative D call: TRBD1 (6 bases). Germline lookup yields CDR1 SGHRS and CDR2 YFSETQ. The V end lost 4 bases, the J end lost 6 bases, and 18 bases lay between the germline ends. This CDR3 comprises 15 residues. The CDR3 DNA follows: TGCGCCAGCAGCCCCCGGGACAATCCCGGGGATACGCAGTATTTT. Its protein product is CASSPRDNPGDTQYF.

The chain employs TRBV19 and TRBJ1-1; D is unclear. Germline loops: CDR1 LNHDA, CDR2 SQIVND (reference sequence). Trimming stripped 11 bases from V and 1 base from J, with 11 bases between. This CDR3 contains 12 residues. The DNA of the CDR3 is TGTGCCTCATCGGTCCGGAACACTGAAGCTTTCTTT. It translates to CASSVRNTEAFF. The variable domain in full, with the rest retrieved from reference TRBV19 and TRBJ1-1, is DGGITQSPKYLFRKEGQNVTLSCEQNLNHDAMYWYRQDPGQGLRLIYYSQIVNDFQKGDIAEGYSVSREKKESFPLTVTSAQKNPTAFYLCASSVRNTEAFFGQGTRLTVV.